A selection of T cell receptor beta chains follows, all from one sample in a study of blood T cells in healthy people across ages. One entry per CDR3 protein, called by TCRdb with MiXCR from the 5' RACE reads. The table includes roughly 900,000 distinct CDR3 sequences, about 44% detected once. The material sequenced was blood. Receptor source: a man aged 25 to 45 in good health. Both conserved end residues are part of each CDR3. Fields, in order: CDR3 protein, CDR3 DNA, J gene, D gene, clone size, V gene. D genes are given only for firm matches. Clone sizes are given selectively: once, few, many, or a class where the clone is expanded.

CASSHQGLQETQYF	TGTGCCAGCAGCCACCAGGGGCTCCAAGAGACCCAGTACTTC	TRBJ2-5	NA	NA	TRBV3-1
CASSQVPDHNEQFF	TGCGCCAGCAGCCAAGTACCGGACCACAATGAGCAGTTCTTC	TRBJ2-1	NA	NA	TRBV4-1
CASNRDKPSPLHF	TGTGCCAGCAACCGGGACAAACCTTCACCCCTCCACTTT	TRBJ1-6	NA	NA	TRBV6-2/TRBV6-3
CASSTRTDVETANEKLFF	TGCGCCAGCAGCACGAGGACAGACGTGGAGACGGCTAATGAAAAACTGTTTTTT	TRBJ1-4	NA	NA	TRBV5-1
CASSLGSSSFTLHF	TGTGCCAGCAGTTTGGGCAGCTCCTCTTTCACCCTCCACTTT	TRBJ1-6	NA	few	TRBV6-6
CASSVSAGNSYNEQFF	TGTGCCAGCAGCGTATCTGCAGGGAACTCCTACAATGAGCAGTTCTTC	TRBJ2-1	NA	NA	TRBV9
CASTLISGESYNEQFF	TGTGCCAGCACCCTCATCTCGGGGGAGTCTTACAATGAGCAGTTCTTC	TRBJ2-1	NA	NA	TRBV12-3/TRBV12-4
CSAAARLAGTQETQYF	TGCAGTGCTGCGGCTCGACTAGCGGGGACACAAGAAACCCAGTACTTC	TRBJ2-7	TRBD2	NA	TRBV20-1
CASSHRDRVDDEQYF	TGTGCCAGCAGCCATCGGGACAGGGTGGATGACGAGCAGTACTTC	TRBJ2-7	TRBD1	few	TRBV12-3/TRBV12-4
CSAWGTGYEQYF	TGCAGTGCTTGGGGGACAGGCTACGAGCAGTACTTC	TRBJ2-7	TRBD1	many	TRBV20-1
CASRQGNNSPLHF	TGTGCCAGCAGGCAGGGGAATAATTCACCCCTCCACTTT	TRBJ1-6	NA	many	TRBV6-5
CASTAGIGSYNEQFF	TGTGCCAGCACCGCCGGGATCGGCTCCTACAATGAGCAGTTCTTC	TRBJ2-1	NA	NA	TRBV6-2/TRBV6-3
CASSPEGAGGNTIYF	TGTGCCAGCAGCCCCGAGGGGGCTGGTGGAAACACCATATATTTT	TRBJ1-3	TRBD1	NA	TRBV9
CASSPDRGAGYTF	TGCGCCAGCAGCCCGGACAGGGGGGCTGGCTACACCTTC	TRBJ1-2	TRBD1	NA	TRBV5-1
CASSHSRGENFYGYTF	TGTGCCAGCAGCCATTCCCGGGGAGAGAACTTCTATGGCTACACCTTC	TRBJ1-2	NA	NA	TRBV6-5
CASSQAEFWETQYF	TGTGCCAGCAGCCAAGCTGAATTCTGGGAGACCCAGTACTTC	TRBJ2-5	NA	NA	TRBV3-1
CASSPEGRGADEQFF	TGTGCCAGCAGCCCCGAGGGGAGGGGTGCCGATGAGCAGTTCTTC	TRBJ2-1	TRBD2	NA	TRBV9
CSARDATLTAYEQYF	TGCAGTGCTAGAGACGCCACCCTGACGGCCTACGAGCAGTACTTC	TRBJ2-7	NA	NA	TRBV20-1
CASSVTTLGTDTQYF	TGTGCCAGCAGTGTTACTACCCTAGGCACAGATACGCAGTATTTT	TRBJ2-3	NA	few	TRBV2
CASSQVGTGVVSAEAFF	TGCGCCAGCAGCCAAGTTGGGACAGGGGTTGTAAGCGCTGAAGCTTTCTTT	TRBJ1-1	TRBD1	few	TRBV4-1
CASSQDGPTDTQYF	TGTGCCAGCAGCCAAGATGGTCCGACAGATACGCAGTATTTT	TRBJ2-3	NA	NA	TRBV4-2
CASSRVGNEQFF	TGTGCCAGCAGTCGGGTGGGCAATGAGCAGTTCTTC	TRBJ2-1	NA	NA	TRBV6-5